Presented here are 24 T cell receptor beta chains from one specimen sequenced in a study of blood T cells in healthy people across ages. Next came a second PCR, run for roughly 6 to 11 cycles, which used a sample-barcoded 5' primer along with a J-beta primer mix. TCRdb fed the 5' RACE reads into MiXCR, producing one record per CDR3 protein. The repertoire consists of roughly 2 million distinct CDR3 sequences, with approximately 50% occurring once and the leading ten covering 2.1%. Sequenced: blood. These TCRs come from a woman aged 35 to 49 in good health.

The CDR3 region is CASSDRDSGTEAFF. Written as DNA, the CDR3 is TGTGCCAGCAGCGACAGGGACTCGGGCACTGAAGCTTTCTTT. The chain combines TRBV28 with TRBJ1-1, with TRBD1 matching over 7 bases. Germline trimming cut 6 bases from V and 4 bases from J; bases unmatched to any gene: 8. The CDR3 is 14 amino acids. The germline CDR1 and CDR2 sequences are MDHEN and SYDVKM.

A few counts support this clonotype. The genes are TRBV6-1 and TRBJ2-6; 11 nucleotides agree with TRBD1. V dropped 6 bases and J dropped 1; count of bases not matched to a gene: 14. This CDR3 comprises 20 residues. Per the germline V gene, CDR1 is MNHNS and CDR2 is SASEGT. This CDR3 is CASRQTRGQGGISGANVLTF. Written as DNA, the CDR3 is TGTGCCAGCAGACAGACACGGGGACAGGGGGGAATTTCTGGGGCCAACGTCCTGACTTTC.

The chain links TRBV9 to TRBJ2-5, with D perhaps TRBD1 or TRBD2 (5 bases each). The ends were cut back, 4 bases at V and 5 bases at J, with 15 bases in the middle. Germline V lookup: CDR1 SGDLS, CDR2 YYNGEE. The CDR3 is 14 amino acids. CDR3 coding DNA: TGTGCCAGCAGCCAAGGGACCGTAAGGGAGACCCAGTACTTC. Translating it yields CASSQGTVRETQYF.

The V gene is TRBV20-1, the J gene TRBJ2-5; D could derive from TRBD1 or TRBD2 (5 bases each). The CDR3 length is 13 residues. Germline CDR1 is DFQATT and CDR2 is SNEGSKA (reference sequence). Trimming took off 1 base at V and 4 bases at J, with 10 bases between the two ends. CDR3 protein: CSARVDGGETQYF. The CDR3 DNA is TGCAGTGCTAGAGTTGATGGGGGAGAGACCCAGTACTTC.

This clonotype came up a few times. CDR3 in amino acids: CASKLDPIGYGYTF. As DNA, the CDR3 is TGTGCCAGCAAATTGGACCCGATTGGATATGGCTACACCTTC. This chain links TRBV6-5 with TRBJ1-2; no firm D call. The length of the CDR3 is 14 residues. Trimming took off 7 bases at V and 5 bases at J, with 17 bases between the two ends. Germline V gives CDR1 MNHEY, CDR2 SVGAGI.

The chain's CDR3 is CASIRASLYNEQFF. For the CDR3, the DNA is TGTGCCAGCATTAGAGCCAGCCTCTACAATGAGCAGTTCTTC. This chain links TRBV6-2 or TRBV6-3 with TRBJ2-1; the D is unclear. V was cut by 7 bases and J by 3 bases, with 13 bases left in between. From germline, CDR1 is MNHEY and CDR2 SVGEGT. This CDR3 region has 14 residues.

The chain uses TRBV28 and TRBJ2-7; 13 nucleotides agree with TRBD2. From germline, CDR1 is MDHEN and CDR2 SYDVKM. The V segment lost 4 bases and the J segment 2 bases; nucleotides outside the gene matches: 5. The CDR3 has 16 amino acids. CDR3 sequence (DNA): TGTGCCAGCAGTTCCTTGGGACTAGCGGGGACCTACGAGCAGTACTTC. Translation: CASSSLGLAGTYEQYF.

The chain carries TRBV20-1 and TRBJ2-3; TRBD2 agrees at 10 bases. The CDR3 extends over 15 amino acids. Germline values: CDR1 DFQATT, CDR2 SNEGSKA (reference sequence). The trim removed 5 bases at V and 2 bases at J, leaving 7 bases unmatched. This CDR3 reads CSAEVLAGDTDTQYF. In nucleotides, the CDR3 is TGCAGTGCTGAGGTGCTAGCGGGGGACACAGATACGCAGTATTTT.

V usage is TRBV9 and J usage is TRBJ2-5; possibly TRBD1 for D (6 bases). Looked up from germline, CDR1 is SGDLS and CDR2 is YYNGEE. V was pared by 3 bases and J by 1 base, with 13 bases between. CDR3 length: 15 amino acids. CDR3 in amino acids: CASSAYQDSQETQYF. The CDR3, as DNA: TGTGCCAGCAGCGCCTACCAGGACAGCCAAGAGACCCAGTACTTC.

This clonotype appeared a few times. The DNA for the CDR3 is TGTGCCAGCACCAGAGGGGGGACTAGCTCAAATGAGCAGTTCTTC. It codes for CASTRGGTSSNEQFF. This chain uses TRBV7-2 with TRBJ2-1, with 9 bases lining up with TRBD2. This CDR3 region has 15 residues. Germline V gene data show CDR1 as SGHTA and CDR2 as FQGNSA. The J segment lost 7 bases and the V segment lost 7 bases, leaving 11 bases of the junction unmatched.

Here the CDR3 reads CASSRGFISYEQYF. CDR3 nucleotide sequence: TGTGCCAGCAGCCGCGGGTTTATCTCCTACGAGCAGTACTTC. V and J are TRBV3-1 and TRBJ2-7; tentative D call: TRBD2 (5 bases). This CDR3 has 14 amino acids. The germline V gene has CDR1 LGHDT and CDR2 YNNKEL (reference sequence). V lost 4 bases and J lost 0, with 10 bases in between.

The chain has TRBV28 and TRBJ1-5; a weak D match, TRBD1 (6 bases). This CDR3 spans 13 amino acids. The germline V gene encodes CDR1 MDHEN and CDR2 SYDVKM. V gave up 11 bases and J gave up 0 bases, with 11 bases separating them. The CDR3 coding sequence is TGTGCCGGTAACAGGGATAGCAATCAGCCCCAGCATTTT. Its protein product is CAGNRDSNQPQHF. Looking up the rest from reference TRBV28 and TRBJ1-5 gives the full variable domain: DVKVTQSSRYLVKRTGEKVFLECVQDMDHENMFWYRQDPGLGLRLIYFSYDVKMKEKGDIPEGYSVSREKKERFSLILESASTNQTSMYLCAGNRDSNQPQHFGDGTRLSIL.

The gene calls are TRBV20-1 and TRBJ2-5, with 7 bases that match TRBD1. From germline, CDR1 is DFQATT and CDR2 SNEGSKA (reference sequence). J gave up 7 bases and V 5 bases, and 10 bases lay outside the gene matches. The CDR3 runs 13 residues. The CDR3 bases are TGCAGTGCTGAGGGGGCGGCCTTGGGGACCCAGTACTTC. It encodes CSAEGAALGTQYF.

The chain has TRBV5-1 and TRBJ2-5; TRBD2 aligns across 10 bases. Germline values: CDR1 SGHRS, CDR2 YFSETQ. J was trimmed by 1 base and V by 1 base; bases with no gene match: 4. This CDR3 contains 16 residues. Here the CDR3 reads CASSLTSGASQETQYF. CDR3 bases: TGCGCCAGCAGCTTGACTAGCGGGGCGTCCCAAGAGACCCAGTACTTC.

This clonotype was seen a few times. The chain employs TRBV24-1 and TRBJ1-5; D is ambiguous. The V gene's germline CDR1 is KGHDR and CDR2 SFDVKD. With 3 bases removed from V and 0 bases from J, the gap between germline ends came to 2 bases. The CDR3 sequence is 13 residues long. DNA of the CDR3: TGTGCCACCAGTGATGGTAGCAATCAGCCCCAGCATTTT. Amino acid sequence: CATSDGSNQPQHF.

The chain combines TRBV13 with TRBJ2-3; 16 bases are a match to TRBD2. This CDR3 spans 17 amino acids. With V trimmed by 4 bases and J by 2 bases, 3 bases remained unmatched. Germline V gene lookup returns CDR1 PRHDT and CDR2 FYEKMQ (reference sequence). CDR3 in amino acids: CASSSGTSGGDTDTQYF. DNA of the CDR3: TGTGCCAGCAGCTCCGGGACTAGCGGGGGGGACACAGATACGCAGTATTTT.

The gene calls are TRBV2 and TRBJ2-1; 13 bases are a match to TRBD2. The ends lost 5 bases at V and 9 bases at J; junction bases unmatched: 10. Germline loops: CDR1 SNHLY, CDR2 FYNNEI. The CDR3 spans 16 residues. Here the CDR3 reads CASSLSLAGGPGEQFF. The CDR3 DNA is TGTGCCAGCAGTCTGTCACTAGCGGGGGGGCCAGGTGAGCAGTTCTTC.

The chain is built from TRBV25-1 and TRBJ2-3, with TRBD1 matching over 9 bases. The CDR3 length is 15 residues. Germline trimming cut 3 bases from V and 4 bases from J; bases unmatched to any gene: 5. The V gene's germline CDR1 is MGHDK and CDR2 SYGVNS. CDR3 coding DNA: TGTGCCAGCAGTGACGTTTGGGACAGGGCAGATACGCAGTATTTT. Translating it yields CASSDVWDRADTQYF.

The chain links TRBV27 to TRBJ1-5; 7 nucleotides line up with TRBD1. Germline trimming cut 3 bases from V and 5 bases from J; bases unmatched to any gene: 7. This CDR3 has 15 amino acids. Germline assignment: CDR1 MNHEY and CDR2 SMNVEV (reference sequence). CDR3 DNA: TGTGCCAGCAGTTTGGGGACAGAAGTGGATCAGCCCCAGCATTTT. This translates into CASSLGTEVDQPQHF.

For this clonotype: One end of the junction varies from germline; a read error may be responsible. The chain carries TRBV5-1 and TRBJ2-1; D possibly corresponds to TRBD1 (5 bases). CDR1 SGHRS and CDR2 YFSETQ come from the germline V gene. CDR3 size: 15 residues. The CDR3: CASSLEDNSCNEQFF. Here the CDR3 DNA reads TGCGCCAGCAGCTTGGAGGACAACTCCTGCAATGAGCAGTTCTTC.

In its sample, this clonotype was seen a few times. The chain has TRBV9 and TRBJ2-5; 7 bases map to TRBD2. Germline loops: CDR1 SGDLS, CDR2 YYNGEE. This CDR3 spans 15 amino acids. V was clipped by 2 bases and J by 0 bases; unmatched bases: 4. The CDR3 sequence: CASSVGGGYQETQYF. Written as DNA, the CDR3 is TGTGCCAGCAGCGTCGGGGGAGGGTACCAAGAGACCCAGTACTTC.

The rearrangement uses TRBV15 and TRBJ2-5; D may match TRBD1 or TRBD2 (6 bases each). The germline V gene has CDR1 LNHNV and CDR2 YYDKDF (reference sequence). Trimming removed 0 bases from V and 11 bases from J, with 16 bases in between. The CDR3 extends over 14 amino acids. Written as DNA, the CDR3 is TGTGCCACCAGCAGAGATTATACGGGGGCTGAGCAGTACTTC. Translated, it gives CATSRDYTGAEQYF.

The table lists this clonotype with a few counts. The chain carries TRBV7-9 and TRBJ2-7, with TRBD2 as a possible D gene (6 bases). CDR3 length: 14 residues. Germline V gene data show CDR1 as SEHNR and CDR2 as FQNEAQ (reference sequence). V lost 4 bases and J 3 bases, leaving 13 bases between the germline ends. CDR3 DNA: TGTGCCAGCAGCTCCAGGGACTTCGGCTACGAGCAGTACTTC. This codes for CASSSRDFGYEQYF.

CDR3 residues: CASSRIRGNTEAFF. The CDR3, as DNA: TGCGCCAGCAGCCGTATAAGGGGGAACACTGAAGCTTTCTTT. The chain combines TRBV4-1 with TRBJ1-1, with a tentative D call TRBD1 (5 bases). Trimming stripped 4 bases from V and 1 base from J, with 10 bases between. Germline assignment: CDR1 MGHRA and CDR2 YSYEKL. The length of the CDR3 is 14 residues.